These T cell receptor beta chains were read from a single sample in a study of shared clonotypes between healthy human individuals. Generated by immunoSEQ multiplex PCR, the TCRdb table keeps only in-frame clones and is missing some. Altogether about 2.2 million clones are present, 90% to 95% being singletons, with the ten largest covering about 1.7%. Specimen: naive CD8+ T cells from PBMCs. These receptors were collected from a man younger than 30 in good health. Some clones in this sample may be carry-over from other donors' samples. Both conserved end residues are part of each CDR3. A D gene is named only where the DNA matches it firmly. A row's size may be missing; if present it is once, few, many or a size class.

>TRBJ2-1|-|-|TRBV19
TGTGCCAGTAGTATAGTTGGAACTTCCTACAATGAGCAGTTCTTC
CASSIVGTSYNEQFF
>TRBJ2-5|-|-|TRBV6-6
TGTGCCAGCAGTTACTCCCGAAGGGAGACCCAGTACTTC
CASSYSRRETQYF
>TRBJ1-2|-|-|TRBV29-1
TGCAGCGTTGACCCGGGGCTCCGGGATGGCTACACCTTC
CSVDPGLRDGYTF
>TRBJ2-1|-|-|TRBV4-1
TGCGCCAGCAGCCAACGAACAGGTAGATCCTACAATGAGCAGTTCTTC
CASSQRTGRSYNEQFF
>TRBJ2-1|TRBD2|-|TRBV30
TGTGCCTGGAGTGTACTGAGCGGGGACTACAATGAGCAGTTCTTC
CAWSVLSGDYNEQFF
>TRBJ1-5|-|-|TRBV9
TGTGCCAGCAGCGTAGCCCCCCTCGGGCCCCAGCATTTT
CASSVAPLGPQHF
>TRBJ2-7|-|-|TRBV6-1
TGTGCCAGCAGCGGGACGGGTTCCTACGAGCAGTACTTC
CASSGTGSYEQYF
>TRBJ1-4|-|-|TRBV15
TGTGCCACCAGCAGAGCGGGCAGCCTCGGCGGGAACCACGGAAAACTGTTTTTT
CATSRAGSLGGNHGKLFF
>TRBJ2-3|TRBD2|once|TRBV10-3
TGTGCCATCAGTGAGGGACTAGCGGGGTCATGGGATACGCAGTATTTT
CAISEGLAGSWDTQYF
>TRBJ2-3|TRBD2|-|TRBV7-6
TGTGCCAGCAGCTTAGCCACTAGCGGGAGTGAGGGGAACACAGATACGCAGTATTTT
CASSLATSGSEGNTDTQYF
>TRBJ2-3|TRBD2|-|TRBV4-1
TGCGCCAGCAGCCGGCCCAAGAGCGGGGAAAGCACAGATACGCAGTATTTT
CASSRPKSGESTDTQYF
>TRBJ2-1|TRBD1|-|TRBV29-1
TGCAGCGTTGAAGTGCCGGGACAGGTAACCTACAATGAGCAGTTCTTC
CSVEVPGQVTYNEQFF
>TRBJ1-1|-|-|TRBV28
TGTGCCAGCAGTTCAAATCGCGCTGAAGCTTTCTTT
CASSSNRAEAFF
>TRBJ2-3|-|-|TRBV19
TGTGCCAGTACCCAGCAGGGATCAGATACGCAGTATTTT
CASTQQGSDTQYF
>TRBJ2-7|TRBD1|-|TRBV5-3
TGTGCCAGAAGCTCCGGGACAGGCTCCTACGAGCAGTACTTC
CARSSGTGSYEQYF
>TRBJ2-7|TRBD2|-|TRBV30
TGTGCCTGGATTCTGAGCGGGGTCGAGCAGTACTTC
CAWILSGVEQYF
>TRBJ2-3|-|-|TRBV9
TGTGCCAGCAGCCCCTCTTCCGGGACCATCACAGATACGCAGTATTTT
CASSPSSGTITDTQYF
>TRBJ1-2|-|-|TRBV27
TGTGCCAGCAGTTTATCTGGGGCAGCCTATGGCTACACCTTC
CASSLSGAAYGYTF
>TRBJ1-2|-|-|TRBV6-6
TGTGCCAGCAGTTACTCTGCTGATGGCTACACCTTC
CASSYSADGYTF
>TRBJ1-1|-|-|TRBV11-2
TGTGCCAGCAGCCCTAGGGTGAGGGCAGGGGAAACTGAAGCTTTCTTT
CASSPRVRAGETEAFF
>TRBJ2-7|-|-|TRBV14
TGTGCCAGCTCAAGGGGTAACGAGCAGTACTTC
CASSRGNEQYF
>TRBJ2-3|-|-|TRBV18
TGTGCCAGCTCACCACCCCGGCACTTTAGCACAGATACGCAGTATTTT
CASSPPRHFSTDTQYF
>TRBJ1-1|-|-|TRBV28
TGTGCCAGCAGACCACGTAAGGGAACTGAAGCTTTCTTT
CASRPRKGTEAFF
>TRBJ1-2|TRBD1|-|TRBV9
TGTGCCAGCAGCGTACCCGGCCGGGACAGGGGTCTCCGTAACTATGGCTACACCTTC
CASSVPGRDRGLRNYGYTF